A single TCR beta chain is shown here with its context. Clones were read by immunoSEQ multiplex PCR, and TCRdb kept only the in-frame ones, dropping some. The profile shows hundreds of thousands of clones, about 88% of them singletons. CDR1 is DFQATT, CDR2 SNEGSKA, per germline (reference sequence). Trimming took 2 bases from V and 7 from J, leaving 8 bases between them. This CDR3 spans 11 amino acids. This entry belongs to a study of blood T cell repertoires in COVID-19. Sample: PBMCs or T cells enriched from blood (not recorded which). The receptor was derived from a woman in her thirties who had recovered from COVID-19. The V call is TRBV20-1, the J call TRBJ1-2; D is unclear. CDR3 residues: CSARIRSGYTF. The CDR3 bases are TGCAGTGCTAGAATACGGTCTGGCTACACCTTC.